This entry lists 18 T cell receptor beta chains sequenced from one sample in a study of blood T cells in healthy people across ages. Using a J-beta primer mix together with a sample-barcoded 5' primer, a second PCR was run for roughly 6 to 12 cycles. TCRdb called the 5' RACE reads again in MiXCR, with one record for every CDR3 protein. The sample carries about 1.6 million distinct CDR3 sequences, roughly a third recorded once. Sample: blood. These receptors were collected from a woman aged 25-40 years in good health.

This rearrangement joins TRBV2 to TRBJ2-5, with D hard to call. CDR1 SNHLY and CDR2 FYNNEI come from the germline V gene. The V gene lost 8 bases and the J gene lost 1 base, with 8 bases spanning the gap. This CDR3 region has 12 residues. The CDR3 spells CASGPLQETQYF. CDR3 DNA: TGTGCCAGCGGACCGCTCCAAGAGACCCAGTACTTC.

This clonotype turned up a few times. The V and J genes are TRBV9 and TRBJ1-5; D not resolved. Germline lookup yields CDR1 SGDLS and CDR2 YYNGEE. The CDR3 sequence is 11 residues long. V gave up 1 base and J gave up 13 bases, with 9 bases separating them. This chain's CDR3 is CASSVRGGQHF. The CDR3 nucleotides read TGTGCCAGCAGCGTACGGGGAGGACAGCATTTT.

The V and J genes are TRBV6-1 and TRBJ1-6; no firm D call. Trimming removed 6 bases from V and 10 bases from J, with 7 bases in between. The length of the CDR3 is 11 residues. CDR1 is MNHNS and CDR2 is SASEGT in the germline V gene. CDR3 sequence: CASRIESPLHF. CDR3 sequence (DNA): TGTGCCAGCAGAATAGAATCACCCCTCCACTTT.

This clonotype came up many times. J is TRBJ2-6 and V is TRBV4-1; no firm D call. Germline lookup yields CDR1 MGHRA and CDR2 YSYEKL. The CDR3 runs to 15 residues. Trimming pared 0 bases from V and 1 base from J, leaving 4 bases between. CDR3 DNA: TGCGCCAGCAGCCAAGAAAGGTCTGGGGCCAACGTCCTGACTTTC. Translation gives CASSQERSGANVLTF.

The genes are TRBV28 and TRBJ2-3; D is undetermined. Germline V gene data show CDR1 as MDHEN and CDR2 as SYDVKM. This CDR3 has 13 amino acids. The V and J ends lost 6 bases and 8 bases respectively, with 15 bases between them. The CDR3 DNA follows: TGTGCCAGCAGCCTAACGATTAAGGGTACGCAGTATTTT. Its protein is CASSLTIKGTQYF.

This sequence joins TRBV6-1 and TRBJ2-1; D is undetermined. The CDR3 runs 14 residues. From germline, CDR1 is MNHNS and CDR2 SASEGT. V was shortened by 1 base and J by 1 base, with 5 bases between the two germline ends. The CDR3 is CASSEVESYNEQFF. The CDR3 coding sequence is TGTGCCAGCAGTGAAGTGGAGTCCTACAATGAGCAGTTCTTC.

Only a few counts were recorded for this clonotype. This chain links TRBV27 with TRBJ2-7; D is unclear. V was shortened by 4 bases and J by 2 bases, with 12 bases between the two germline ends. Per germline, CDR1 MNHEY and CDR2 SMNVEV (reference sequence). The CDR3 runs to 14 residues. Written as DNA, the CDR3 is TGTGCCAGCAGTTATATCGGCAGTACCTACGAGCAGTACTTC. Translating it yields CASSYIGSTYEQYF.

Of note for this clonotype: The DNA is omitted, as the CDR3 cannot be located on it reliably, and the CDR3 follows TCRdb's listing. This sequence joins TRBV20-1 and TRBJ1-2; the table's D call, TRBD1, has no DNA check behind it. The CDR3 is 12 residues long, ends included. Germline V gene data show CDR1 as DFQATT and CDR2 as SNEGSKA (reference sequence). CDR3 residues: CSARGGDYGCTF.

A remark on this clonotype: At one end the junction does not follow the germline gene, possibly because of a read error. The chain links TRBV4-1 to TRBJ2-1; the D is unclear. The CDR3 runs to 16 residues. CDR1 is MGHRA, CDR2 YSYEKL, per germline. This CDR3 is CASSQVPPSSYNKQFF. The DNA of the CDR3 is TGCGCCAGCAGCCAAGTTCCACCGAGCTCCTACAATAAGCAGTTCTTC.

This chain joins TRBV5-1 and TRBJ2-5; D perhaps matches TRBD2 (6 bases). Germline CDR1 reads SGHRS; CDR2 reads YFSETQ. The CDR3 contains 15 residues. The germline V and J ends were trimmed by 7 bases and 3 bases, with 19 bases remaining between them. The DNA of the CDR3 is TGCGCCAGCCGAGACACCGGGACTCTCGAAGAGACCCAGTACTTC. This encodes CASRDTGTLEETQYF.

The CDR3: CSASDIAIHEQYF. The CDR3 nucleotides are TGCAGTGCTTCGGACATAGCAATTCACGAGCAGTACTTC. This chain connects TRBV20-1 to TRBJ2-7, with D maybe TRBD1 (5 bases). Trimming stripped 5 bases from V and 5 bases from J, with 16 bases between. This CDR3 region has 13 residues. Germline V gene lookup returns CDR1 DFQATT and CDR2 SNEGSKA (reference sequence).

This clonotype was seen a handful of times. The chain joins TRBV28 to TRBJ2-5, with D possibly being TRBD1 (6 bases). Per germline, CDR1 MDHEN and CDR2 SYDVKM. The length of the CDR3 is 14 residues. Trimming stripped 3 bases from V and 5 bases from J, with 13 bases between. The CDR3 spells CASSFPGVQETQYF. The CDR3 coding sequence is TGTGCCAGCAGTTTCCCAGGGGTGCAGGAGACCCAGTACTTC.

Concerning this clonotype itself: One end of the junction is discordant with germline, which a read error may explain. The chain recombines TRBV7-9 with TRBJ1-4; D is ambiguous. The germline CDR1 and CDR2 sequences are SEHNR and FQNEAQ (reference sequence). The CDR3 contains 14 residues. Written as DNA, the CDR3 is TGTGCCGGATCGGGTGGGTTAGGAAATGAAGAACTGTTTTTT. This codes for CAGSGGLGNEELFF.

This chain uses TRBV7-6 with TRBJ2-5, with D perhaps matching TRBD1 or TRBD2 (5 bases each). The J call may be mistaken, given a closer DNA end match to TRBJ2-7. CDR3 length: 14 amino acids. Germline-derived CDR1 and CDR2 are SGHVS and FNYEAQ. The CDR3 sequence is CASSRFGGPYEQYF. Written as DNA, the CDR3 is TGTGCCAGCAGCCGTTTTGGGGGACCCTACGAGCAGTACTTC.

This clonotype was detected a few times. The chain recombines TRBV2 with TRBJ2-3; D is ambiguous. This CDR3 is 14 amino acids long. Germline V CDR1 and CDR2: SNHLY, FYNNEI. With 7 bases removed from V and 6 bases from J, the gap between germline ends came to 17 bases. CDR3 nucleotide sequence: TGTGCCAGCAATTTGGGCCCCAGGTCGGATACGCAGTATTTT. Protein: CASNLGPRSDTQYF.

In this sample, this clonotype turned up a few times. The chain uses TRBV20-1 and TRBJ2-2; D not certain. CDR1 is DFQATT and CDR2 is SNEGSKA in the germline V gene (reference sequence). The CDR3 spans 14 residues. Trimming left V 3 bases short and J 7 bases short, with 15 bases between. CDR3 in DNA: TGCAGTGCTAGCTTCCAGACTCTAAACGGGGAGCTGTTTTTT. Translation gives CSASFQTLNGELFF.

This chain joins TRBV12-3 or TRBV12-4 and TRBJ2-5, with 9 bases that match TRBD1. J was trimmed by 3 bases and V by 5 bases; bases with no gene match: 10. This CDR3 is built from 16 residues. In nucleotides, the CDR3 is TGTGCCAGCAGTAGGCCGACAGGGGGGCAAAAAGAGACCCAGTACTTC. It translates to CASSRPTGGQKETQYF.

The rearrangement links TRBV30 to TRBJ2-1; a weak D match, TRBD1 (6 bases). The CDR3 extends over 12 amino acids. Germline CDR1 reads GTSNPN; CDR2 reads SVGIG (reference sequence). CDR3 nucleotide sequence: TGTGCTACCGGGACATTCCAAAATGAGCAGTTCTTC. Amino acids: CATGTFQNEQFF.